A selection of T cell receptor beta chains follows, all from one sample in a study. TCRdb redid the calling of the 5' RACE reads with MiXCR, one entry per CDR3 protein. Of under 15,000 distinct CDR3 sequences listed, more than 20% are singletons. Source material: naive CD4+ T cells sorted from blood. Receptor source: a female donor with breast cancer. Both conserved end residues are trimmed from each CDR3. The order of the fields is V gene, J gene, CDR3 protein.

V gene: TRBV7-6
J gene: TRBJ2-7
CDR3 protein: ASSLAADYEQY

V gene: TRBV3-1
J gene: TRBJ1-5
CDR3 protein: ASGPYRGSNQPQH

V gene: TRBV21-1
J gene: TRBJ1-2
CDR3 protein: ASSKCGQGKRGYT

V gene: TRBV3-1
J gene: TRBJ1-5
CDR3 protein: ASSQHPGEGQPQH

V gene: TRBV5-1
J gene: TRBJ2-1
CDR3 protein: ASSFASSYNEQF

V gene: TRBV6-5
J gene: TRBJ2-3
CDR3 protein: ASIGIGTDTQY

V gene: TRBV27
J gene: TRBJ2-1
CDR3 protein: ASQGGSENEQF

V gene: TRBV24-1
J gene: TRBJ2-1
CDR3 protein: ATSDFSGGSYNEQF

V gene: TRBV20-1
J gene: TRBJ1-5
CDR3 protein: SAARSDRPQH

V gene: TRBV20-1
J gene: TRBJ1-5
CDR3 protein: SARRASNQPQH

V gene: TRBV18
J gene: TRBJ1-2
CDR3 protein: ASSPDTTYGYT

V gene: TRBV24-1
J gene: TRBJ2-2
CDR3 protein: ATSDFTGNTGELF

V gene: TRBV5-1
J gene: TRBJ2-1
CDR3 protein: ASSLQLAGVDEQF

V gene: TRBV6-6
J gene: TRBJ2-2
CDR3 protein: ASSRTGGNTGELF

V gene: TRBV7-2
J gene: TRBJ2-7
CDR3 protein: ASSLGGTGSYEQY

V gene: TRBV4-1
J gene: TRBJ2-7
CDR3 protein: ASSQVGKRIAYEQY

V gene: TRBV5-1
J gene: TRBJ2-3
CDR3 protein: ASSPSGPDDTQY

V gene: TRBV29-1
J gene: TRBJ1-1
CDR3 protein: SVEDLDRGWTEAF

V gene: TRBV20-1
J gene: TRBJ2-2
CDR3 protein: SAFQDGVGGELF

V gene: TRBV5-1
J gene: TRBJ2-1
CDR3 protein: ASSLVPGPYNEQF

V gene: TRBV6-6
J gene: TRBJ1-5
CDR3 protein: ASSPRVQPQH

V gene: TRBV19
J gene: TRBJ2-7
CDR3 protein: ASSIGPGMYEQY

V gene: TRBV20-1
J gene: TRBJ2-6
CDR3 protein: SASRTGPGANVLT

V gene: TRBV30
J gene: TRBJ1-4
CDR3 protein: AWSAGKLSEKLF

V gene: TRBV7-9
J gene: TRBJ2-2
CDR3 protein: ASHTKGELF

V gene: TRBV6-5
J gene: TRBJ2-7
CDR3 protein: AAEPKHEQY

V gene: TRBV15
J gene: TRBJ1-1
CDR3 protein: ATSRGGREDSTEAF

V gene: TRBV19
J gene: TRBJ2-1
CDR3 protein: ASSIPGTSGRANEQF

V gene: TRBV7-6
J gene: TRBJ2-3
CDR3 protein: ASSLGVRSTDTQY

V gene: TRBV11-2
J gene: TRBJ2-1
CDR3 protein: ASSLAGWPYNEQF

V gene: TRBV6-5
J gene: TRBJ2-7
CDR3 protein: ASRRGYEQY

V gene: TRBV4-2
J gene: TRBJ1-2
CDR3 protein: ASSQDQGRDDGYT

V gene: TRBV5-4
J gene: TRBJ2-2
CDR3 protein: ASSFKGANTGELF

V gene: TRBV12-3/TRBV12-4
J gene: TRBJ2-7
CDR3 protein: ASCYSGTGGHEQY

V gene: TRBV12-5
J gene: TRBJ2-1
CDR3 protein: ASDVASGKLYNEQF

V gene: TRBV11-2
J gene: TRBJ2-1
CDR3 protein: ASSFQRSSYNEQF

V gene: TRBV12-3/TRBV12-4
J gene: TRBJ1-2
CDR3 protein: ASSPGRGGTGLYGYT

V gene: TRBV6-1
J gene: TRBJ2-1
CDR3 protein: ASTTSGSPGEQF

V gene: TRBV5-1
J gene: TRBJ1-2
CDR3 protein: ASSLVGGENYGYT